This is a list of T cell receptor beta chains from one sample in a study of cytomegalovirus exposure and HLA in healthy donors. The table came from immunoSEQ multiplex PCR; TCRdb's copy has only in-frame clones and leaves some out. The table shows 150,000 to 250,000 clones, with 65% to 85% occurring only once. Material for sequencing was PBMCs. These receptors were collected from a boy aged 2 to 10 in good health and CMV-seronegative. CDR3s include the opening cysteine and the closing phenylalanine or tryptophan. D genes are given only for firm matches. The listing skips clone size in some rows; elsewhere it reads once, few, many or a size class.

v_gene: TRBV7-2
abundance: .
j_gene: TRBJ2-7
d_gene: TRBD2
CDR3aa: CASSHTGGPYEQYF
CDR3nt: TGTGCCAGCAGCCATACGGGGGGGCCCTACGAGCAGTACTTC

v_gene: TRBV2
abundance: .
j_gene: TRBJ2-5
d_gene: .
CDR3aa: CASSQRVETQYF
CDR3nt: TGTGCCAGCAGCCAACGGGTGGAGACCCAGTACTTC

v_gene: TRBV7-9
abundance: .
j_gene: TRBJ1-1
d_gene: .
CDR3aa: CASSLARGTRTEAFF
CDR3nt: TGTGCCAGCAGCTTAGCGCGGGGGACTAGGACTGAAGCTTTCTTT

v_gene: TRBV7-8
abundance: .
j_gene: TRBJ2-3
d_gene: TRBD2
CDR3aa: CASSASRRGEADTQYF
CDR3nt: TGTGCCAGCAGCGCCAGCCGGCGGGGGGAGGCAGATACGCAGTATTTT

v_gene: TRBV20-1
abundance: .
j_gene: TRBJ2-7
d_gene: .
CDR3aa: CSATLGVQYF
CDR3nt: TGCAGTGCTACCCTAGGCGTGCAGTACTTC

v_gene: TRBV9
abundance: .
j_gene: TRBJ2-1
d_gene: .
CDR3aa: CASSSPAGNEQFF
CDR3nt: TGTGCCAGCAGCTCCCCGGCGGGCAATGAGCAGTTCTTC

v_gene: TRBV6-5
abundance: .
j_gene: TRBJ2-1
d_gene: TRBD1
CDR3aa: CASSYGTGGWDEQFF
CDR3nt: TGTGCCAGCAGTTACGGGACAGGGGGCTGGGATGAGCAGTTCTTC

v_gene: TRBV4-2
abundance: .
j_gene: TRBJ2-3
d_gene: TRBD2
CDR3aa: CASSPRGGPDTQYF
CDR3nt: TGTGCCAGCAGCCCCCGCGGGGGACCAGATACGCAGTATTTT

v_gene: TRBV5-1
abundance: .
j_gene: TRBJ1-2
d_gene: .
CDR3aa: CASSLDSGYGYTF
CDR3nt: TGCGCCAGCAGCTTGGACAGCGGCTATGGCTACACCTTC

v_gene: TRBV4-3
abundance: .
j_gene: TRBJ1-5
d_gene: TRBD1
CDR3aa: CASSQDYGGGPSSNQPQHF
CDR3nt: TGCGCCAGCAGCCAAGATTATGGAGGGGGCCCGTCTAGCAATCAGCCCCAGCATTTT

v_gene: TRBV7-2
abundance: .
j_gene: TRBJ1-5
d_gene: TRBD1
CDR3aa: CASSSSYRGLFNQPQHF
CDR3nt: TGTGCCAGCAGCTCTTCATACAGGGGTCTCTTCAATCAGCCCCAGCATTTT

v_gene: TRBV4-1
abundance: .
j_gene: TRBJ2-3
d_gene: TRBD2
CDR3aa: CASSQDGGGTDTQYF
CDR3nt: TGCGCCAGCAGCCAAGATGGGGGGGGCACAGATACGCAGTATTTT

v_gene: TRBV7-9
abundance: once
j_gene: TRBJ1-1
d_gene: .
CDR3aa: CASSFTPDSLPFF
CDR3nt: TGTGCCAGCAGCTTTACGCCCGACAGTTTGCCTTTCTTT

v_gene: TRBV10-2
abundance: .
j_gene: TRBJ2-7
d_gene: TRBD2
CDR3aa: CASRAASGGNEQYF
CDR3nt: TGCGCCAGCAGGGCAGCTAGCGGGGGAAACGAGCAGTACTTC

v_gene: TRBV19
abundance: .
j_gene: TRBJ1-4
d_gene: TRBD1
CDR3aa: CASRTGSTNEKLFF
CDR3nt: TGTGCCAGTCGGACAGGGTCAACTAATGAAAAACTGTTTTTT

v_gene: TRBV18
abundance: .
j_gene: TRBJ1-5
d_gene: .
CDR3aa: CASSPAAYSNQPQHF
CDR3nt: TGTGCCAGCTCACCGGCGGCATATAGCAATCAGCCCCAGCATTTT

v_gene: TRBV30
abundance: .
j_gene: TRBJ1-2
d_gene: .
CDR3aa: CASTAVYGYTF
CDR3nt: TGTGCCTCCACCGCGGTCTATGGCTACACCTTC

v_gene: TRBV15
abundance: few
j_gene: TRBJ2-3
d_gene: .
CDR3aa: CATSREGSWGTKRSYTQYF
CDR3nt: TGTGCCACCAGCAGAGAGGGCTCGTGGGGCACCAAGAGGAGTTATACGCAGTATTTT

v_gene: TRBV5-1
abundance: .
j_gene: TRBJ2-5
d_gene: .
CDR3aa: CASTLGTVQETQYF
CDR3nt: TGCGCCAGCACCCTCGGGACTGTTCAAGAGACCCAGTACTTC

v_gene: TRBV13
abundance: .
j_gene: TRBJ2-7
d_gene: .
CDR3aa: CASSLGGFGSSYEQYF
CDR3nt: TGTGCCAGCAGCTTAGGCGGGTTCGGGAGCTCCTACGAGCAGTACTTC

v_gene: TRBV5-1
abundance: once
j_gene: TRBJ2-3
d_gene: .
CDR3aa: CASSLKSNSDTQYF
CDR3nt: TGCGCCAGCAGCTTGAAAAGCAATTCAGATACGCAGTATTTT

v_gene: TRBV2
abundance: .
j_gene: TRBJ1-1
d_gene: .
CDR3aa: CASRMGPGSWTEAFF
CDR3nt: TGTGCCAGCAGGATGGGTCCAGGGTCGTGGACTGAAGCTTTCTTT

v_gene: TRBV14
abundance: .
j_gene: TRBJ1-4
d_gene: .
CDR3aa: CASSQVGAGGEKLFF
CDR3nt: TGTGCCAGCAGCCAAGTAGGGGCAGGTGGGGAAAAACTGTTTTTT

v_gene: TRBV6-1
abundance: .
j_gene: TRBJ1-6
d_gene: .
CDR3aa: CASSGEARAYSSPLHF
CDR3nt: TGTGCCAGCAGTGGGGAGGCCAGGGCATATAGTTCACCCCTCCACTTT